Listed below are T cell receptor beta chains from one sample, sequenced in a study of blood T cell repertoires in COVID-19. Method: immunoSEQ multiplex PCR; TCRdb's copy keeps in-frame clones and lacks some. The sample gives about 120,000 clones, about nine tenths of which show up once; about 1.9% is in the top ten. Input material: peripheral blood. All receptors come from a human donor with active COVID-19. The donor label of this sample is uncertain. Each CDR3 is given with its conserved first and last residue. The D gene is left open where the match is weak. The listing skips clone size in some rows; elsewhere it reads once, few, many or a size class.

v_call,d_call,clone_size,j_call,cdr3_aa,cdr3_nt
TRBV18,TRBD1,.,TRBJ1-2,CASSPFGQENGYTF,TGTGCCAGCTCACCATTTGGACAGGAAAATGGCTACACCTTC
TRBV12-3/TRBV12-4,TRBD1,.,TRBJ2-7,CASTWTGGYEQYF,TGTGCCAGCACCTGGACAGGAGGCTACGAGCAGTACTTC
TRBV6-2/TRBV6-3,TRBD1,.,TRBJ2-2,CASSGQGAVGELFF,TGTGCCAGCAGTGGACAGGGGGCCGTCGGGGAGCTGTTTTTT
TRBV28,.,.,TRBJ1-1,CASTTGYYTEAFF,TGTGCCAGCACCACGGGGTACTACACTGAAGCTTTCTTT
TRBV10-3,.,once,TRBJ1-5,CAISATVTNQPQHF,TGTGCCATCAGTGCGACAGTCACAAATCAGCCCCAGCATTTT
TRBV5-4,TRBD1,.,TRBJ1-2,CASGRQGEDYGYTF,TGTGCCAGCGGAAGACAGGGGGAAGACTATGGCTACACCTTC
TRBV18,.,.,TRBJ1-5,CASSSQGSNQPQHF,TGTGCCAGCTCATCTCAGGGTTCCAATCAGCCCCAGCATTTT
TRBV9,TRBD2,.,TRBJ2-2,CASSVGTSENTGELFF,TGTGCCAGCAGCGTAGGGACTAGTGAGAACACCGGGGAGCTGTTTTTT
TRBV7-2,TRBD2,.,TRBJ2-7,CASSSTSGYEQYF,TGTGCCAGCAGCTCCACTAGCGGCTACGAGCAGTACTTC
TRBV7-2,TRBD2,.,TRBJ2-3,CASSPQLAGSTDTQYF,TGTGCCAGCAGCCCCCAACTAGCGGGGAGCACAGATACGCAGTATTTT
TRBV5-4,.,.,TRBJ2-7,CASSLDYFEQYF,TGTGCCAGCAGCTTGGATTACTTCGAGCAGTACTTC
TRBV29-1,TRBD1,few,TRBJ1-1,CSVRDRDRQNTEAFF,TGCAGCGTTCGGGACAGGGACCGGCAGAACACTGAAGCTTTCTTT
TRBV28,TRBD1,once,TRBJ2-5,CASSTRQGRRETQYF,TGTGCCAGCAGTACCCGACAGGGGCGCAGGGAGACCCAGTACTTC